This T cell receptor beta chain originates from a study of blood T cell repertoires in COVID-19 (dated by TCRdb to 2018 to 2020). Notes on the research overall: Collaborator samples came from the United States, Italy and Spain and covered acute and convalescent phases of COVID-19. The prospective study material was composed of cDNA or gDNA derived from T cells, B-cell-depleted T cells, or PBMCs. Subjects who had been exposed to COVID-19, were actively infected with it, or had recovered from it provided the deeply sampled blood TCRbeta repertoires that made up the dataset. The repertoires were released in a freely available public database meant as a resource for research on the immune response to SARS-CoV-2. The samples were drawn from the first 160 participants of the ongoing ImmuneRACE study and from 950 to 1,500 subjects provided by 6 global collaborators. Nearly every sample came with metadata listing a de-identified subject ID, COVID-19 status, age in years and sex. Where HLA class I and class II types were available, the types were taken from metadata supplied by the sample provider, not from assay-based typing. What the work shows at the level of the full study, not this receptor alone: Clinical and demographic metadata were provided uncurated, with the amount varying by source and participant.

The immunoSEQ Assay, a bias-controlled multiplex PCR, was used to amplify TCRbeta CDR3 regions from genomic DNA. Per the original workflow: The number of nucleated cells in each sample was estimated from the amplification of reference gene primers within the assay. Sequence reads were collapsed and filtered to measure the absolute abundance of every unique TCRbeta CDR3 rearrangement. Productive Simpson clonality was computed per sample as the square root of Simpson's diversity index over productive rearrangements. The immuneACCESS repertoire file appears here via TCRdb, limited to in-frame rearrangements. These files lack a portion of the clones; in checked studies, under half of the deficit traces to unresolved V genes, and the cause of the others is not known. That table gives V, J and clone size, and the DNA gave D and trimming. This sample holds a few hundred thousand clones; roughly 85% were observed only once. The ten largest clones capture about 3.4% of the sample.

Measured from the cysteine to the phenylalanine, the CDR3 is 15 residues long. The DNA shown is the 45-base CDR3, in frame from base 1. Reading the germline V gene (reference sequence) gives CDR1 LGHDT and CDR2 YNNKEL. From V the trimming removes 4 bases and from J it removes 3 bases, while the gene matches leave 8 bases of the junction unaccounted for. This clone appeared a few times. This clone's antigen is unknown. The record has no base qualities; no much larger clone is one base away. Each collaborating institution followed its own protocols to collect whole blood in K2EDTA tubes. For TCRbeta analysis, collaborator samples were shipped as frozen whole blood, as isolated PBMCs, or as DNA extracted from either sample type.

This TCR came from a woman aged 18-29 years with acute or convalescent COVID-19. Sequenced material: peripheral blood. The chain links TRBV3-1 (or the pseudogene TRBV3-2) with TRBJ2-7; 8 middle bases align to TRBD2. CDR3 sequence: CASSPHGAGGYEQYF. The sequenced DNA: TGTGCCAGCAGCCCCCATGGGGCGGGAGGCTACGAGCAGTACTTC.